This TCR beta chain was documented in a study of cytomegalovirus exposure and HLA in healthy donors. The V gene's germline CDR1 is DFQATT and CDR2 SNEGSKA (reference sequence). The CDR3 sequence is 11 residues long. Trimming took 5 bases from V and 14 from J, leaving 13 bases between them. The PCR employed 60 Vbeta primers together with 13 Jbeta primers. TCRdb's table, derived via immunoSEQ multiplex PCR, lists solely in-frame clones and lacks some. This repertoire includes 80,000 to 100,000 clones. V and J are TRBV20-1 and TRBJ1-6; D remains ambiguous. Input material: PBMCs. The TCR comes from a man over 45 in good health and CMV-seronegative. The CDR3, as DNA: TGCAGTGCTTCGAGTGACTTCACCCTCCACTTT. Protein: CSASSDFTLHF.